The TCR beta chain described here comes from a study of blood T cell repertoires in COVID-19. Study-wide background: Sites in the United States, Italy and Spain provided acute and convalescent COVID-19 samples. T cells, B-cell-depleted T cells, or PBMCs provided the cDNA or gDNA that served as material.

Germline V gene sequence: CDR1 MNHEY, CDR2 SMNVEV (reference sequence). The V gene end was trimmed by 6 bases and the J gene end by 2 bases; junction bases not matched to a gene: 6. The CDR3 covers 14 residues. A remark on this clone: This sample includes further DNA sequences coding for the same CDR3.

In the authors' methods: The authors estimated nucleated cell counts from reference gene primer amplification. Sequencing used immunoSEQ multiplex PCR; TCRdb keeps in-frame clones, though not all of them. Clonal size and the V and J genes are those of that table, whereas D and trimming came from the DNA. The sample lists roughly 290,000 clones, around 88% seen once, with 2.1% in the top ten. Sequenced input: peripheral blood. The source is a woman younger than 45 who had recovered from COVID-19. This sequence joins TRBV27 and TRBJ1-2, with 7 bases fitting TRBD1. This CDR3 is CASSLDRRNYGYTF. CDR3 bases: TGTGCCAGCAGCCTGGACAGGAGAAACTATGGCTACACCTTC.